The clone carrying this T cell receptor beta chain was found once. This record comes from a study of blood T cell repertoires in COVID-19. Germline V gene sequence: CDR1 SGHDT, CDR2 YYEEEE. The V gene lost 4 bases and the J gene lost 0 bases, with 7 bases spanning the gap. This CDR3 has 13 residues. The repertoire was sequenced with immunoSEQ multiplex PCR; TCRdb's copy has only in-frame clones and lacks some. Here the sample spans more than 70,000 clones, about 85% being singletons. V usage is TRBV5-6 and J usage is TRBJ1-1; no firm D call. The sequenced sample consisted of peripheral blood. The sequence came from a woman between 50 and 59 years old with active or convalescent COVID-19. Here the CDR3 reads CASSTGMNTEAFF. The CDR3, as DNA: TGTGCCAGCAGCACCGGTATGAACACTGAAGCTTTCTTT.